These 27 T cell receptor beta chains originate from one sample sequenced in a study of blood T cell repertoires in COVID-19. The assay was immunoSEQ multiplex PCR, and TCRdb's table has in-frame clones only and misses some. This sample yields about 98,000 clones, of which approximately 84% are seen a single time; about 10% belongs to the top ten. Specimen: peripheral blood. The receptors were sampled from a man aged 35 to 55 with active or convalescent COVID-19.

The V and J genes are TRBV7-9 and TRBJ1-2, with D perhaps TRBD1 (6 bases). Germline V gene sequence: CDR1 SEHNR, CDR2 FQNEAQ (reference sequence). This CDR3 is built from 14 residues. Between the trimmed V and J ends, which lost 5 bases and 7 bases, there was a span of 17 bases. In DNA form, the CDR3 reads TGTGCCAGCAGCCCTGAGGTGGGGGCAGGTGGCTACACCTTC. This encodes CASSPEVGAGGYTF.

This rearrangement joins TRBV5-4 to TRBJ1-4; TRBD1 is a possible D gene (5 bases). CDR1 and CDR2 from the germline V gene are SGHNT and YYREEE (reference sequence). Trimming stripped 0 bases from V and 4 bases from J, with 13 bases between. The CDR3 sequence is 16 residues long. The CDR3 DNA follows: TGTGCCAGCAGCTTGGAAGTCGGGGGTGTTAATGAAAAACTGTTTTTT. Translated: CASSLEVGGVNEKLFF.

The chain employs TRBV3-1 (or the pseudogene TRBV3-2) and TRBJ2-3, with 7 bases identical to TRBD2. V gave up 6 bases and J gave up 4 bases; unmatched junction bases: 16. Germline assignment: CDR1 LGHDT and CDR2 YNNKEL (reference sequence). The CDR3 is 17 residues long. The CDR3 spells CASSPKGSSGVSDTQYF. The DNA for the CDR3 is TGTGCCAGCAGTCCCAAGGGCTCCAGCGGGGTGTCAGATACGCAGTATTTT.

J is TRBJ1-5 and V is TRBV2, with D uncertain. Trimming removed 4 bases at V and 3 bases at J, with 13 bases between. The CDR3 runs to 15 residues. Per the germline V gene, CDR1 is SNHLY and CDR2 is FYNNEI. This chain's CDR3 is CASSGGLSVNQPQHF. The CDR3 DNA sequence: TGTGCCAGCAGTGGAGGACTTTCCGTCAATCAGCCCCAGCATTTT.

The chain couples TRBV19 to TRBJ1-5, with 10 bases identical to TRBD1. Germline V gives CDR1 LNHDA, CDR2 SQIVND (reference sequence). The CDR3 is 16 residues long. V gave up 8 bases and J gave up 7 bases; unmatched junction bases: 14. CDR3 loop: CASSNEGGTGVQPQHF. The DNA for the CDR3 is TGTGCCAGTTCGAATGAAGGCGGGACAGGGGTCCAGCCCCAGCATTTT.

The rearrangement uses TRBV6-2 or TRBV6-3 and TRBJ1-2, with a possible D match to TRBD1 (6 bases). Germline values: CDR1 MNHEY, CDR2 SVGEGT. Trimming removed 5 bases from V and 4 bases from J, with 20 bases in between. The length of the CDR3 is 16 residues. DNA for the CDR3: TGTGCCAGCAGTCCCTCCCGGGACACCTTAGCCTATGGCTACACCTTC. Amino acid sequence: CASSPSRDTLAYGYTF.

The rearrangement joins TRBV7-2 to TRBJ1-5; 7 nucleotides agree with TRBD1. CDR3 size: 16 residues. V was clipped by 5 bases and J by 4 bases; unmatched bases: 11. CDR1 is SGHTA, CDR2 FQGNSA, per germline. The chain's CDR3 is CASSSPRTGENQPQHF. The CDR3 DNA is TGTGCCAGCAGCAGCCCCCGTACAGGGGAAAATCAGCCCCAGCATTTT.

J is TRBJ1-2 and V is TRBV4-2, with no clear D. The germline gives CDR1 LGHNA, CDR2 YNFKEQ. The length of the CDR3 is 14 residues. Deletions cut 0 bases from V and 14 bases from J, with 19 bases between. The CDR3 loop reads CASSQDPVVEPGTF. Here the CDR3 DNA reads TGTGCCAGCAGCCAAGATCCTGTTGTCGAACCAGGAACCTTC.

The genes are TRBV6-6 and TRBJ2-7; tentatively, D is TRBD1 (6 bases). This CDR3 region has 15 residues. Between the trimmed V and J ends, which lost 5 bases and 3 bases, there was a span of 17 bases. CDR1 and CDR2 from the germline V gene are MNHNY and SVGAGI (reference sequence). The CDR3 here is CASSPGQWTFYEQYF. The CDR3 nucleotides read TGTGCCAGCAGTCCGGGACAATGGACCTTCTACGAGCAGTACTTC.

The gene calls are TRBV2 and TRBJ1-5; TRBD1 matches 8 bases. The germline V gene encodes CDR1 SNHLY and CDR2 FYNNEI. The V gene end was trimmed by 8 bases and the J gene end by 6 bases; junction bases not matched to a gene: 3. This CDR3 region has 12 residues. The CDR3 DNA reads as TGTGCCAGCGGGCAGGGGGCTCAGCCCCAGCATTTT. It yields the protein CASGQGAQPQHF.

This rearrangement joins TRBV19 to TRBJ1-4; D is perhaps TRBD1 (6 bases). The V and J ends lost 3 bases and 3 bases respectively, with 11 bases between them. CDR3 length equals 15 residues. Germline V lookup: CDR1 LNHDA, CDR2 SQIVND (reference sequence). The chain's CDR3 is CASSIQGSANEKLFF. The CDR3 DNA reads TGTGCCAGTAGTATCCAGGGGAGTGCTAATGAAAAACTGTTTTTT. The full variable domain, with the rest looked up from reference TRBV19 and TRBJ1-4, is DGGITQSPKYLFRKEGQNVTLSCEQNLNHDAMYWYRQDPGQGLRLIYYSQIVNDFQKGDIAEGYSVSREKKESFPLTVTSAQKNPTAFYLCASSIQGSANEKLFFGSGTQLSVL.

This clone has just a few counts. The V and J genes are TRBV27 and TRBJ2-7; TRBD1 agrees at 8 bases. CDR3 size: 15 residues. Germline V lookup: CDR1 MNHEY, CDR2 SMNVEV (reference sequence). Trimming cost V 4 bases and J 5 bases; bases outside gene matches: 10. For the CDR3, the DNA is TGTGCCAGCAGTTCCTTCGACAGGGGTGTCCACGAGCAGTACTTC. It specifies CASSSFDRGVHEQYF.

The CDR3 is CASSEEGSIGSHGYTF. CDR3 nucleotides: TGTGCCAGCAGTGAGGAGGGTTCAATCGGGTCCCATGGCTACACCTTC. The rearrangement links TRBV6-4 to TRBJ1-2; unclear D gene. This CDR3 is 16 amino acids long. V lost 3 bases and J 6 bases, leaving 20 bases between the germline ends. Germline V gene data show CDR1 as MRHNA and CDR2 as SNTAGT.

The chain links TRBV9 to TRBJ2-7; 7 bases agree with TRBD1. Germline CDR1 is SGDLS and CDR2 is YYNGEE. This CDR3 contains 16 residues. With 0 bases clipped from V and 4 bases from J, the junction kept 10 bases outside the gene matches. The CDR3 nucleotides read TGTGCCAGCAGCGTAGGGGGGCGACAGGGATCTTACGAGCAGTACTTC. Residues: CASSVGGRQGSYEQYF.

The V and J genes are TRBV29-1 and TRBJ2-3, with D tentatively TRBD1 (6 bases). CDR1 is SQVTM, CDR2 ANQGSEA, per germline. The CDR3 consists of 12 residues. V lost 7 bases to trimming and J lost 4 bases, with 12 bases between them. The CDR3 spells CSGGHNPDTQYF. CDR3 sequence (DNA): TGCAGCGGGGGGCACAACCCAGATACGCAGTATTTT.

CDR3: CASFTQGNTEAFF. CDR3 DNA sequence: TGTGCCAGTTTTACACAGGGGAACACTGAAGCTTTCTTT. The chain has TRBV19 and TRBJ1-1, with D possibly being TRBD1 (6 bases). Trimming shortened V by 8 bases and J by 1 base, and 11 bases separated the two germline ends. Germline V gene data show CDR1 as LNHDA and CDR2 as SQIVND (reference sequence). The CDR3 is made up of 13 amino acids.

The chain carries TRBV18 and TRBJ1-1; tentatively, D is TRBD1 (5 bases). Germline values: CDR1 KGHSH, CDR2 LQKENI. The ends were cut back, 0 bases at V and 3 bases at J, with 11 bases in the middle. CDR3 length: 15 amino acids. The CDR3, as DNA: TGTGCCAGCTCACCACCGGGGCGGACGGACACTGAAGCTTTCTTT. It specifies CASSPPGRTDTEAFF. Based on the CDR3 plus reference TRBV18 and TRBJ1-1, the full variable domain is NAGVMQNPRHLVRRRGQEARLRCSPMKGHSHVYWYRQLPEEGLKFMVYLQKENIIDESGMPKERFSAEFPKEGPSILRIQQVVRGDSAAYFCASSPPGRTDTEAFFGQGTRLTVV.

The V gene is TRBV6-5, the J gene TRBJ2-1; D may be TRBD1 (6 bases). The length of the CDR3 is 14 residues. The germline gives CDR1 MNHEY, CDR2 SVGAGI. V was shortened by 0 bases and J by 3 bases, with 6 bases between the two germline ends. CDR3 protein: CASSYSGHYNEQFF. The CDR3 nucleotides read TGTGCCAGCAGTTACTCGGGACACTACAATGAGCAGTTCTTC.

The rearrangement links TRBV28 to TRBJ1-5; a weak D match, TRBD1 (6 bases). From germline, CDR1 is MDHEN and CDR2 SYDVKM. This CDR3 has 17 amino acids. Trimming took off 1 base at V and 6 bases at J, with 19 bases between the two ends. The chain's CDR3 is CASSLFRGLPSGQPQHF. The CDR3 DNA reads as TGTGCCAGCAGTTTATTCAGGGGCCTGCCCTCAGGTCAGCCCCAGCATTTT.

The J gene is TRBJ1-3, the V gene TRBV3-1 (or the pseudogene TRBV3-2); possibly TRBD1 for D (5 bases). Trimming stripped 2 bases from V and 0 bases from J, with 14 bases between. The CDR3 loop spans 17 amino acids. CDR1 is LGHDT, CDR2 YNNKEL, per germline (reference sequence). The CDR3: CASSQLPGVGSGNTIYF. In nucleotides, the CDR3 is TGTGCCAGCAGCCAATTACCGGGGGTAGGCTCTGGAAACACCATATATTTT.

The chain is built from TRBV7-9 and TRBJ2-1, with TRBD2 identical over 10 bases. The length of the CDR3 is 18 residues. Trimming cost V 1 base and J 0 bases; bases outside gene matches: 6. Germline V gene data show CDR1 as SEHNR and CDR2 as FQNEAQ (reference sequence). The CDR3 is CASSLVLAGGLSYNEQFF. CDR3 nucleotide sequence: TGTGCCAGCAGCTTAGTATTAGCGGGGGGCCTCTCCTACAATGAGCAGTTCTTC.

This rearrangement joins TRBV6-5 to TRBJ1-2, with D perhaps TRBD1 (5 bases). V lost 0 bases to trimming and J lost 2 bases, with 10 bases between them. This CDR3 region has 15 residues. From germline, CDR1 is MNHEY and CDR2 SVGAGI. In DNA form, the CDR3 reads TGTGCCAGCAGTTACTCGCGCGGGGGGAACTATGGCTACACCTTC. This gives the protein CASSYSRGGNYGYTF.

The chain employs TRBV7-9 and TRBJ1-5; 12 nucleotides line up with TRBD1. Germline V gives CDR1 SEHNR, CDR2 FQNEAQ (reference sequence). Germline trimming cut 4 bases from V and 6 bases from J; bases unmatched to any gene: 4. This CDR3 comprises 15 residues. The CDR3 DNA reads TGTGCCAGCAGCTCCGGGACAGGGGGCATTCAGCCCCAGCATTTT. This codes for CASSSGTGGIQPQHF.

J is TRBJ2-1 and V is TRBV11-2; 7 bases are a match to TRBD1. This CDR3 is built from 17 residues. CDR1 is SGHAT, CDR2 FQNNGV, per germline. The V segment lost 5 bases and the J segment 2 bases; nucleotides outside the gene matches: 12. DNA of the CDR3: TGTGCCAGCAGCGCAATCAGGGGGAAAGGAGCCTACAATGAGCAGTTCTTC. It encodes CASSAIRGKGAYNEQFF.

The gene calls are TRBV5-4 and TRBJ1-4; D uncertain. This CDR3 has 13 amino acids. In germline, CDR1 is SGHNT, CDR2 YYREEE (reference sequence). V was cut by 0 bases and J by 8 bases, with 8 bases left in between. The CDR3 reads CASSLDGREKLFF. The CDR3 nucleotides read TGTGCCAGCAGCTTGGACGGGAGAGAAAAACTGTTTTTT. Based on the CDR3 plus reference TRBV5-4 and TRBJ1-4, the full variable domain is ETGVTQSPTHLIKTRGQQVTLRCSSQSGHNTVSWYQQALGQGPQFIFQYYREEENGRGNFPPRFSGLQFPNYSSELNVNALELDDSALYLCASSLDGREKLFFGSGTQLSVL.

This chain uses TRBV6-2 or TRBV6-3 with TRBJ1-1; 9 bases are a match to TRBD1. J gave up 2 bases and V 2 bases, and 9 bases lay outside the gene matches. This CDR3 spans 17 amino acids. Germline CDR1 is MNHEY and CDR2 is SVGEGT. In DNA, the CDR3 is TGTGCCAGCAGTTACGATATACAGGGGGCTTTTAACACTGAAGCTTTCTTT. Translated, it gives CASSYDIQGAFNTEAFF.

This clone was counted a few times. The V gene is TRBV7-9, the J gene TRBJ2-1; TRBD2 matches at 7 bases. Trimming removed 3 bases from V and 3 bases from J; junction bases left unmatched: 2. The CDR3 is 14 amino acids. CDR1 is SEHNR and CDR2 is FQNEAQ in the germline V gene (reference sequence). CDR3 bases: TGTGCCAGCAGCTTTCGGGGGGACTACAATGAGCAGTTCTTC. This sequence encodes CASSFRGDYNEQFF. The full variable domain, its missing parts supplied by reference TRBV7-9 and TRBJ2-1, is DTGVSQNPRHKITKRGQNVTFRCDPISEHNRLYWYRQTLGQGPEFLTYFQNEAQLEKSRLLSDRFSAERPKGSFSTLEIQRTEQGDSAMYLCASSFRGDYNEQFFGPGTRLTVL.